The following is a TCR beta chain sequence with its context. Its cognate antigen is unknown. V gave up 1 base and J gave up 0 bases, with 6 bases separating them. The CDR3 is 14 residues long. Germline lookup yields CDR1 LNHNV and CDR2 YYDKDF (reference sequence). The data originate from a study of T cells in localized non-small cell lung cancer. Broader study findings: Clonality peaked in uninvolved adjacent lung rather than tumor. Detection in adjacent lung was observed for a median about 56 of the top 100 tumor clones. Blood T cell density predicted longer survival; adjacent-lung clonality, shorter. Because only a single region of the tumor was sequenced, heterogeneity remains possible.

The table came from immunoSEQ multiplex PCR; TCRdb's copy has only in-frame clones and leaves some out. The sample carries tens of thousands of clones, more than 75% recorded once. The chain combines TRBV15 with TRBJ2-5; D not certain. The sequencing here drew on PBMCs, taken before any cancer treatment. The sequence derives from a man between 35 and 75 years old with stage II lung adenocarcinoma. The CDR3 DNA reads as TGTGCCACCAGCAGAGCCGGGTACCAAGAGACCCAGTACTTC. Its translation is CATSRAGYQETQYF.